Below are 28 T cell receptor beta chains sequenced from a single sample in a study of response to subunit inactivated influenza vaccine. In TCRdb, the RT-PCR reads were re-called with MiXCR into one record per CDR3 protein. The table includes hundreds of thousands of distinct CDR3 sequences, over 11% detected once. Sequencing was performed on PBMCs from blood, taken around 14 days before vaccination. The source is a man between 50 and 59 years old who received an inactivated influenza vaccine.

This clonotype was counted a few times. The V gene is TRBV29-1, the J gene TRBJ1-1; D is uncertain. CDR3 length: 11 residues. Germline V gives CDR1 SQVTM, CDR2 ANQGSEA. Trimming cost V 7 bases and J 1 base, with 7 bases left between them. The CDR3 bases are TGCAGCGCTCACAGGAACACTGAAGCTTTCTTT. It is translated as CSAHRNTEAFF.

This clonotype was seen a few times. The chain is built from TRBV4-3 and TRBJ2-3; D might be TRBD1 (6 bases). This CDR3 is built from 16 residues. Germline lookup yields CDR1 LGHNA and CDR2 YSLEER. V shed 1 base and J shed 0 bases, with 11 bases lying between them. The CDR3 DNA sequence: TGCGCCAGCAGCCAAGGGGACACCCTCAGCACAGATACGCAGTATTTT. The encoded protein is CASSQGDTLSTDTQYF.

This clonotype was detected many times. This chain links TRBV7-8 with TRBJ1-1, with D unclear. Between the trimmed V and J ends, which lost 1 base and 1 base, there was a span of 7 bases. The germline V gene has CDR1 SGHVS and CDR2 FQNEAQ. The CDR3 totals 14 residues. The CDR3 region has the DNA TGTGCCAGCAGCTTAGTGTACTCGAACACTGAAGCTTTCTTT. It encodes CASSLVYSNTEAFF.

V usage is TRBV25-1 and J usage is TRBJ2-5; D is uncertain. Trimming took off 4 bases at V and 7 bases at J, with 19 bases between the two ends. This CDR3 is built from 15 residues. CDR1 MGHDK and CDR2 SYGVNS come from the germline V gene. The CDR3 spells CASSGPGGYLTTQYF. CDR3 DNA: TGTGCCAGCAGTGGCCCGGGTGGCTACCTTACGACCCAGTACTTC.

The J gene is TRBJ1-2, the V gene TRBV7-2; 9 bases map to TRBD1. This CDR3 region has 16 residues. V shed 5 bases, J shed 0 bases, and the junction held 7 bases outside the gene matches. Per the germline V gene, CDR1 is SGHTA and CDR2 is FQGNSA. Here the CDR3 DNA reads TGTGCCAGCAGCGGGTACAGGGGGCTTCCTAACTATGGCTACACCTTC. Translating gives CASSGYRGLPNYGYTF. The full variable domain, its missing parts supplied by reference TRBV7-2 and TRBJ1-2, is GAGVSQSPSNKVTEKGKDVELRCDPISGHTALYWYRQSLGQGLEFLIYFQGNSAPDKSGLPSDRFSAERTGGSVSTLTIQRTQQEDSAVYLCASSGYRGLPNYGYTFGSGTRLTVV.

This clonotype was seen a handful of times. This chain connects TRBV28 to TRBJ1-5; D is uncertain. There are 15 residues in the CDR3. The V end lost 7 bases, the J end lost 2 bases, and 15 bases lay between the germline ends. In germline, CDR1 is MDHEN, CDR2 SYDVKM. The CDR3 sequence: CASTGTVTGNQPQHF. In DNA, the CDR3 is TGTGCCAGCACCGGTACGGTGACTGGCAATCAGCCCCAGCATTTT.

In DNA, the CDR3 is TGCAGTGCTAGCTCCCGACTCGTCGAGCCTCAAGAGACCCAGTACTTC. This translates into CSASSRLVEPQETQYF. The V and J genes are TRBV20-1 and TRBJ2-5; D is undetermined. In germline, CDR1 is DFQATT, CDR2 SNEGSKA (reference sequence). Trimming stripped 3 bases from V and 2 bases from J, with 19 bases between. The CDR3 covers 16 residues.

This clonotype was recorded many times. The chain has TRBV9 and TRBJ1-4; 8 bases are shared with TRBD1. With 5 bases clipped from V and 5 bases from J, the junction kept 8 bases outside the gene matches. This CDR3 contains 15 residues. The germline V gene has CDR1 SGDLS and CDR2 YYNGEE. CDR3 DNA: TGTGCCAGCAGACCAGGACAGGGACTCAATGAAAAACTGTTTTTT. It encodes CASRPGQGLNEKLFF.

This clonotype was observed a few times. The gene calls are TRBV7-8 and TRBJ2-2, with no clear D. Germline CDR1 and CDR2: SGHVS and FQNEAQ. This CDR3 region has 16 residues. V gave up 4 bases and J gave up 1 base, with 13 bases separating them. This chain's CDR3 is CASSSTAKMNTGELFF. The CDR3 coding sequence is TGTGCCAGCAGCTCTACAGCGAAAATGAACACCGGGGAGCTGTTTTTT.

This clonotype came up a few times. V and J are TRBV6-1 and TRBJ2-7; D possibly corresponds to TRBD1 (5 bases). Germline V gene lookup returns CDR1 MNHNS and CDR2 SASEGT. This CDR3 contains 15 residues. The ends were cut back, 6 bases at V and 4 bases at J, with 19 bases in the middle. The chain's CDR3 is CASSPAGMGLYEQYF. In nucleotides, the CDR3 is TGTGCCAGCAGCCCGGCAGGGATGGGGTTGTACGAGCAGTACTTC.

The gene calls are TRBV12-3 or TRBV12-4 and TRBJ1-6, with 9 bases aligning to TRBD1. CDR3 size: 15 residues. V was clipped by 6 bases and J by 10 bases; unmatched bases: 10. Here the CDR3 DNA reads TGTGCCAGCAGAAATAGACAGGGGGTCTTGTCACCCCTCCACTTT. This gives the protein CASRNRQGVLSPLHF.

This clonotype was counted many times. The chain uses TRBV20-1 and TRBJ2-7, with a possible D match to TRBD1 (6 bases). The V gene lost 0 bases and the J gene lost 3 bases, with 9 bases spanning the gap. From germline, CDR1 is DFQATT and CDR2 SNEGSKA (reference sequence). This CDR3 contains 13 residues. The CDR3 protein is CSARDVQGYEQYF. In DNA, the CDR3 is TGCAGTGCTAGAGATGTACAGGGCTACGAGCAGTACTTC.

This clonotype was counted only a few times. The V gene is TRBV29-1, the J gene TRBJ2-7; no reliable D call. Trimming cost V 4 bases and J 3 bases, with 7 bases left between them. Per germline, CDR1 SQVTM and CDR2 ANQGSEA. The CDR3 consists of 11 residues. The CDR3 spells CSVATSYEQYF. The CDR3 DNA follows: TGCAGCGTTGCAACAAGCTACGAGCAGTACTTC.

This clonotype was counted ten times or more. Its ends do not fully match the called genes, so a read error is possible. The V call is TRBV6-5, the J call TRBJ2-1; the match to TRBD1 covers 9 bases. The CDR3 has 16 residues. Per the germline V gene, CDR1 is MNHEY and CDR2 is SVGAGI. The CDR3 sequence is CASSYSPGQGPNGQFF. CDR3 coding DNA: TGTGCCAGCAGTTACTCCCCGGGACAGGGCCCCAATGGGCAGTTCTTC.

This clonotype was picked up a small number of times. This chain joins TRBV6-2 or TRBV6-3 and TRBJ2-7, with a possible D match to TRBD2 (5 bases). Trimming took 8 bases from V and 6 from J, leaving 11 bases between them. Germline V gives CDR1 MNHEY, CDR2 SVGEGT. The CDR3 extends over 11 amino acids. CDR3 sequence (DNA): TGTGCCAGCGCCGGACGGGGCGAGCAGTACTTC. This gives the protein CASAGRGEQYF.

The V and J genes are TRBV7-6 and TRBJ1-5, with D possibly matching TRBD1 (5 bases). The CDR3 sequence is 14 residues long. Trimming stripped 5 bases from V and 6 bases from J, with 14 bases between. Germline lookup yields CDR1 SGHVS and CDR2 FNYEAQ. CDR3 loop: CASSPGAGGQPQHF. The CDR3, as DNA: TGTGCCAGCAGCCCCGGGGCAGGTGGTCAGCCCCAGCATTTT.

There are a few counts of this clonotype. As DNA, the CDR3 is TGTGCCATCAGCGGGACCGACGTAAGCAATCAGCCCCAGCATTTT. Its translation: CAISGTDVSNQPQHF. The J gene is TRBJ1-5, the V gene TRBV10-3; D may be TRBD1 (5 bases). Germline values: CDR1 ENHRY, CDR2 SYGVKD. This CDR3 is built from 15 residues. With 6 bases removed from V and 1 base from J, the gap between germline ends came to 13 bases.

This clonotype turned up a few times. The rearrangement links TRBV7-2 to TRBJ2-3; D perhaps matches TRBD2 (6 bases). V gave up 6 bases and J gave up 1 base, with 17 bases separating them. In germline, CDR1 is SGHTA, CDR2 FQGNSA. The CDR3 has 16 amino acids. The CDR3 reads CASSSQPGLRTDTQYF. DNA for the CDR3: TGTGCCAGCAGTTCCCAGCCGGGACTCCGCACAGATACGCAGTATTTT.

V usage is TRBV28 and J usage is TRBJ2-3; 9 bases map to TRBD1. The CDR3 is 16 amino acids. Losses at the gene ends were 7 bases for V and 3 bases for J; bases not matched to a gene: 11. CDR1 MDHEN and CDR2 SYDVKM come from the germline V gene. CDR3 coding DNA: TGTGCCAGCAATAAACTCCGGGACAGGGATACAGATACGCAGTATTTT. Translation gives CASNKLRDRDTDTQYF.

This clonotype has ten or more counts. The V call is TRBV7-8, the J call TRBJ2-7; TRBD1 might be the D (6 bases). The CDR3 spans 15 residues. V lost 3 bases and J 0 bases, leaving 12 bases between the germline ends. Per the germline V gene, CDR1 is SGHVS and CDR2 is FQNEAQ. For the CDR3, the DNA is TGTGCCAGCAGCTTCGGACAGTTGAGCTCCTACGAGCAGTACTTC. Translating it yields CASSFGQLSSYEQYF.

The genes are TRBV27 and TRBJ2-2; 10 bases fit TRBD1. The CDR3 contains 15 residues. CDR1 and CDR2 from the germline V gene are MNHEY and SMNVEV (reference sequence). V trimming: 8 bases; J trimming: 5 bases; junction bases outside the gene matches: 8. CDR3 nucleotides: TGTGCCAGCCTTGGGAGACAGGGGGCGACCGGGGAGCTGTTTTTT. Translation gives CASLGRQGATGELFF.

The chain is built from TRBV4-2 and TRBJ2-1; tentative D call: TRBD2 (5 bases). The germline CDR1 and CDR2 sequences are LGHNA and YNFKEQ. This CDR3 has 16 residues. Trimming shortened V by 0 bases and J by 2 bases, and 11 bases separated the two germline ends. As DNA, the CDR3 is TGTGCCAGCAGCCAAGATAGGACTTCCGCCTACAATGAGCAGTTCTTC. This codes for CASSQDRTSAYNEQFF.

V and J are TRBV15 and TRBJ2-1, with 8 bases lining up with TRBD2. V trimming: 2 bases; J trimming: 7 bases; junction bases outside the gene matches: 4. Germline CDR1 is LNHNV and CDR2 is YYDKDF (reference sequence). This CDR3 has 14 amino acids. The CDR3 protein is CATSRRLAGNEQFF. In nucleotides, the CDR3 is TGTGCCACCAGCAGAAGGCTAGCGGGTAATGAGCAGTTCTTC.

The gene calls are TRBV20-1 and TRBJ2-2; perhaps TRBD1 as D (5 bases). The CDR3 extends over 14 amino acids. V lost 3 bases and J lost 5, with 13 bases in between. Germline CDR1 DFQATT, CDR2 SNEGSKA (reference sequence). The CDR3: CSARGQGETGELFF. CDR3 bases: TGCAGTGCTAGGGGCCAGGGCGAGACCGGGGAGCTGTTTTTT.

V gene TRBV4-3 combines with J gene TRBJ1-4, with TRBD1 as a possible D gene (5 bases). Trimming took 4 bases from V and 1 from J, leaving 10 bases between them. The CDR3 has 15 amino acids. CDR1 and CDR2 from the germline V gene are LGHNA and YSLEER. Here the CDR3 DNA reads TGCGCCAGCAGCCCGAGGGGTGTAACTAATGAAAAACTGTTTTTT. Translation: CASSPRGVTNEKLFF.

The rearrangement joins TRBV24-1 to TRBJ1-5; TRBD1 matches 7 bases. The junction had 8 bases not matched to a gene; V was cut back by 9 bases and J by 4 bases. Germline V gene data show CDR1 as KGHDR and CDR2 as SFDVKD. The CDR3 runs to 14 residues. This CDR3 reads CATQLGGGNQPQHF. DNA for the CDR3: TGTGCCACCCAACTAGGGGGCGGAAATCAGCCCCAGCATTTT.

In the case of this clonotype: Compared with germline, one end of the junction differs, possibly owing to a read error. CDR3 nucleotide sequence: TGCAGTGCTTCGGACAGGGCGCACTACCAGCAGTACTTC. Its protein product is CSASDRAHYQQYF. The chain is built from TRBV20-1 and TRBJ2-7; TRBD1 aligns across 8 bases. CDR3 length: 13 residues. Germline CDR1 and CDR2: DFQATT and SNEGSKA (reference sequence).

The chain uses TRBV18 and TRBJ2-2; D might be TRBD2 (5 bases). V was pared by 0 bases and J by 4 bases, with 9 bases between. The CDR3 is made up of 15 amino acids. CDR1 is KGHSH, CDR2 LQKENI, per germline. The CDR3 nucleotides read TGTGCCAGCTCACCACCGGGAGACATCACCGGGGAGCTGTTTTTT. Amino acids: CASSPPGDITGELFF.